This entry lists 30 T cell receptor beta chains sequenced from one sample in a study of glioma-infiltrating T cells after dendritic cell vaccination. Clones were sequenced by immunoSEQ multiplex PCR, and TCRdb holds only the in-frame ones, with some missing. Found here are over 90,000 clones, roughly four fifths of them singletons; the top ten hold approximately 12%. The specimen comprised blood, sampled before dendritic cell vaccination. These receptors were collected from a human donor with glioblastoma.

The chain employs TRBV11-2 and TRBJ1-2, with 7 bases fitting TRBD1. V was pared by 6 bases and J by 4 bases, with 14 bases of the junction left unmatched. The CDR3 sequence is 16 residues long. Germline V gives CDR1 SGHAT, CDR2 FQNNGV. This CDR3 reads CASSTDREALIYGYTF. DNA for the CDR3: TGTGCCAGCAGTACCGACAGGGAAGCCCTCATCTATGGCTACACCTTC. The full variable domain, with the rest looked up from reference TRBV11-2 and TRBJ1-2, is EAGVAQSPRYKIIEKRQSVAFWCNPISGHATLYWYQQILGQGPKLLIQFQNNGVVDDSQLPKDRFSAERLKGVDSTLKIQPAKLEDSAVYLCASSTDREALIYGYTFGSGTRLTVV.

The chain couples TRBV4-3 to TRBJ2-2; 13 bases map to TRBD2. Trimming took 4 bases from V and 4 from J; bases not matched to a gene: 6. Germline CDR1 LGHNA, CDR2 YSLEER. The CDR3 consists of 17 residues. The CDR3 region has the DNA TGCGCCAGCAGCCGAGGACTAGCGGGGGATGTCACCGGGGAGCTGTTTTTT. It specifies CASSRGLAGDVTGELFF.

This CDR3 is CASSLDGTTYLYEQYF. The DNA for the CDR3 is TGCGCCAGCAGCTTGGATGGCACGACATATCTCTACGAGCAGTACTTC. The chain has TRBV5-1 and TRBJ2-7; D is undetermined. There are 16 residues in the CDR3. CDR1 and CDR2 from the germline V gene are SGHRS and YFSETQ. Trimming removed 0 bases at V and 3 bases at J, with 16 bases between.

The sample holds one count of this clone. The CDR3 nucleotides read TGTGCCAGTAGTTCAACTGGACAGGGACCTAAGAACACTGAAGCTTTCTTT. This sequence encodes CASSSTGQGPKNTEAFF. The genes are TRBV19 and TRBJ1-1; 8 bases match TRBD1. The CDR3 contains 17 residues. CDR1 and CDR2 from the germline V gene are LNHDA and SQIVND (reference sequence). Losses at the gene ends were 5 bases for V and 1 base for J; bases not matched to a gene: 12. The full variable domain, in which reference TRBV19 and TRBJ1-1 provide the parts outside the CDR3, is DGGITQSPKYLFRKEGQNVTLSCEQNLNHDAMYWYRQDPGQGLRLIYYSQIVNDFQKGDIAEGYSVSREKKESFPLTVTSAQKNPTAFYLCASSSTGQGPKNTEAFFGQGTRLTVV.

The rearrangement joins TRBV5-1 to TRBJ2-3, with D perhaps matching TRBD2 (6 bases). The CDR3 spans 14 residues. The germline CDR1 and CDR2 sequences are SGHRS and YFSETQ. The germline V and J ends were trimmed by 7 bases and 0 bases, with 12 bases remaining between them. The CDR3 reads CASGPGTSTDTQYF. In DNA, the CDR3 is TGCGCCAGCGGACCGGGGACTAGCACAGATACGCAGTATTTT.

V and J are TRBV6-5 and TRBJ1-6, with 7 bases matching TRBD1. V lost 5 bases, J lost 7 bases, and 8 bases stayed unmatched. This CDR3 has 15 residues. Germline CDR1 reads MNHEY; CDR2 reads SVGAGI. The CDR3, as DNA: TGTGCCAGCAGTCGGGACAGCTTTTTGAATTCACCCCTCCACTTT. Translating gives CASSRDSFLNSPLHF.

The V and J genes are TRBV7-6 and TRBJ2-1; no reliable D call. This CDR3 is 16 amino acids long. V lost 5 bases, J lost 0 bases, and 14 bases lay in between. Germline CDR1 is SGHVS and CDR2 is FNYEAQ. The CDR3 nucleotides read TGTGCCAGCAGCCCCCGGTCGGCTAGCTCCTACAATGAGCAGTTCTTC. Encoded protein: CASSPRSASSYNEQFF.

The chain recombines TRBV5-1 with TRBJ2-1; the match to TRBD2 covers 7 bases. This CDR3 comprises 17 residues. The V segment lost 1 base and the J segment 3 bases; nucleotides outside the gene matches: 10. Per the germline V gene, CDR1 is SGHRS and CDR2 is YFSETQ. The CDR3 spells CASSLMPGGTGYNEQFF. The DNA for the CDR3 is TGCGCCAGCAGCTTGATGCCCGGGGGGACGGGCTACAATGAGCAGTTCTTC.

The rearrangement joins TRBV4-2 to TRBJ2-3; TRBD2 matches 9 bases. The CDR3 has 15 residues. CDR1 and CDR2 from the germline V gene are LGHNA and YNFKEQ. With V trimmed by 4 bases and J by 2 bases, 4 bases remained unmatched. CDR3 residues: CASSLAGDPTDTQYF. The CDR3 DNA is TGTGCCAGCAGCCTAGCGGGGGACCCCACAGATACGCAGTATTTT.

The chain carries TRBV7-9 and TRBJ2-1; D uncertain. Germline V lookup: CDR1 SEHNR, CDR2 FQNEAQ (reference sequence). This CDR3 spans 15 amino acids. Between the trimmed V and J ends, which lost 5 bases and 0 bases, there was a span of 11 bases. This CDR3 reads CASSRYAHSYNEQFF. DNA for the CDR3: TGTGCCAGCAGCCGGTATGCCCACTCCTACAATGAGCAGTTCTTC.

The chain uses TRBV13 and TRBJ1-1; tentative D call: TRBD1 (6 bases). Germline V lookup: CDR1 PRHDT, CDR2 FYEKMQ (reference sequence). The V gene lost 5 bases and the J gene lost 1 base, with 14 bases spanning the gap. The CDR3 spans 15 residues. CDR3 DNA: TGTGCCAGCAGCGACCGGACAGCAGGGAACACTGAAGCTTTCTTT. Encoded protein: CASSDRTAGNTEAFF.

The CDR3 sequence is CASSPYRGNNEQFF. The CDR3 DNA reads as TGCGCCAGCAGCCCATACAGGGGAAATAATGAGCAGTTCTTC. J is TRBJ2-1 and V is TRBV4-1, with 7 positions matching TRBD1. Germline-derived CDR1 and CDR2 are MGHRA and YSYEKL. After removal of 4 bases from V and 7 bases from J, the junction contained 7 bases not matched to a gene. This CDR3 contains 14 residues.

The rearrangement links TRBV9 to TRBJ2-1; D is perhaps TRBD2 (7 bases). CDR1 and CDR2 (germline): SGDLS, YYNGEE. V lost 3 bases, J lost 4 bases, and 14 bases lay in between. CDR3 length equals 15 residues. The DNA of the CDR3 is TGTGCCAGCAGCGCCGAGGGGGGGAATTACAATGAGCAGTTCTTC. Translation gives CASSAEGGNYNEQFF.

This chain links TRBV5-1 with TRBJ1-2; a weak D match, TRBD1 (6 bases). Germline-derived CDR1 and CDR2 are SGHRS and YFSETQ. This CDR3 is 15 amino acids long. Trimming shortened V by 5 bases and J by 2 bases, and 16 bases separated the two germline ends. This CDR3 reads CASRSGTTLNYGYTF. CDR3 bases: TGCGCCAGCAGATCCGGGACAACTTTAAACTATGGCTACACCTTC.

The chain links TRBV11-3 to TRBJ2-2; possibly TRBD1 for D (5 bases). With 5 bases removed from V and 6 bases from J, the gap between germline ends came to 10 bases. Germline CDR1 and CDR2: SGHNT and YENEEA. The length of the CDR3 is 13 residues. CDR3 coding DNA: TGTGCCAGCAGCGCACAGGAACCCGGGGAGCTGTTTTTT. Protein: CASSAQEPGELFF.

This chain connects TRBV6-1 to TRBJ1-1; possible D gene TRBD1, 6 bases. Germline V gene data show CDR1 as MNHNS and CDR2 as SASEGT. CDR3 length: 15 residues. Trimming cost V 5 bases and J 9 bases, with 22 bases left between them. The CDR3 sequence: CASSHPGTRQVKAFF. In nucleotides, the CDR3 is TGTGCCAGCAGTCACCCCGGGACAAGGCAAGTTAAAGCTTTCTTT.

The chain has TRBV25-1 and TRBJ1-1, with D uncertain. The V end lost 1 base, the J end lost 7 bases, and 10 bases lay between the germline ends. This CDR3 has 13 residues. Germline V gives CDR1 MGHDK, CDR2 SYGVNS. CDR3 DNA sequence: TGTGCCAGCAGTGAATCGGGGTGGGGTGAAGCTTTCTTT. This sequence encodes CASSESGWGEAFF.

This chain connects TRBV19 to TRBJ1-4; D gene unclear. Germline CDR1 and CDR2: LNHDA and SQIVND (reference sequence). V shed 1 base and J shed 5 bases, with 20 bases lying between them. The CDR3 is 18 residues long. The chain's CDR3 is CASSIVGSAAAPNEKLFF. The CDR3 bases are TGTGCCAGTAGTATAGTGGGTAGTGCGGCGGCCCCGAATGAAAAACTGTTTTTT.

CDR3 loop: CASSYAGGGASTEQFF. The CDR3 DNA is TGTGCCAGCAGTTACGCCGGCGGGGGGGCTTCTACTGAGCAGTTCTTC. The chain couples TRBV6-5 to TRBJ2-1; 9 nucleotides align to TRBD2. CDR3 length: 16 amino acids. The V gene end was trimmed by 2 bases and the J gene end by 9 bases; junction bases not matched to a gene: 11. From germline, CDR1 is MNHEY and CDR2 SVGAGI.

This clone has a single count. V gene TRBV29-1 combines with J gene TRBJ1-4; D call uncertain. The V end lost 3 bases, the J end lost 8 bases, and 13 bases lay between the germline ends. Germline loops: CDR1 SQVTM, CDR2 ANQGSEA. The CDR3 consists of 13 residues. CDR3 amino acids: CSVEWGVGEKLFF. The CDR3 DNA is TGCAGCGTTGAGTGGGGAGTCGGCGAAAAACTGTTTTTT. Drawing the rest from reference TRBV29-1 and TRBJ1-4, the complete variable domain is SAVISQKPSRDICQRGTSLTIQCQVDSQVTMMFWYRQQPGQSLTLIATANQGSEATYESGFVIDKFPISRPNLTFSTLTVSNMSPEDSSIYLCSVEWGVGEKLFFGSGTQLSVL.

The chain recombines TRBV5-5 with TRBJ1-5; 8 nucleotides line up with TRBD1. V shed 10 bases and J 10 bases; nucleotides not matched to a gene: 13. The CDR3 extends over 13 amino acids. Germline V gene lookup returns CDR1 SGHKS and CDR2 YYEKEE (reference sequence). The CDR3 reads CASQASGQGPQHF. The DNA for the CDR3 is TGTGCCTCTCAGGCGTCCGGACAGGGACCCCAGCATTTT.

This clone was detected once. The chain uses TRBV7-9 and TRBJ2-5, with D hard to call. The DNA matches TRBJ2-7 better at its end, which makes the J call doubtful. Germline CDR1 is SEHNR and CDR2 is FQNEAQ (reference sequence). The CDR3 is made up of 12 amino acids. The CDR3 DNA reads as TGTGCCAGCAGCTCACTCTTCTACGAGCAGTACTTC. Residues: CASSSLFYEQYF.

This chain uses TRBV7-2 with TRBJ2-1; D not resolved. Germline values: CDR1 SGHTA, CDR2 FQGNSA. The CDR3 has 12 amino acids. Trimming left V 7 bases short and J 8 bases short, with 12 bases between. The CDR3 DNA follows: TGTGCCAGCACCACACACATCGATGAGCAGTTCTTC. Translation gives CASTTHIDEQFF. The full variable domain, its missing parts supplied by reference TRBV7-2 and TRBJ2-1, is GAGVSQSPSNKVTEKGKDVELRCDPISGHTALYWYRQSLGQGLEFLIYFQGNSAPDKSGLPSDRFSAERTGGSVSTLTIQRTQQEDSAVYLCASTTHIDEQFFGPGTRLTVL.

The gene calls are TRBV6-4 and TRBJ2-3; TRBD2 matches at 9 bases. This CDR3 has 15 residues. V was pared by 0 bases and J by 4 bases, with 2 bases of the junction left unmatched. Germline V lookup: CDR1 MRHNA, CDR2 SNTAGT. CDR3 sequence reads: CASSDSSGGSDTQYF. CDR3 bases: TGTGCCAGCAGTGACTCGAGCGGGGGGTCAGATACGCAGTATTTT.

The DNA of the CDR3 is TGTGCCAGTAGCAACCCGGGGGAATCCGGAAACACCATATATTTT. Its translation is CASSNPGESGNTIYF. The chain recombines TRBV19 with TRBJ1-3, with TRBD1 as a possible D gene (5 bases). CDR3 length: 15 residues. Germline V gene data show CDR1 as LNHDA and CDR2 as SQIVND (reference sequence). The ends were cut back, 6 bases at V and 4 bases at J, with 16 bases in the middle.

The gene calls are TRBV19 and TRBJ1-1, with 8 bases lining up with TRBD1. Unmatched junction bases numbered 7, after V lost 6 bases and J lost 4 bases. CDR3 size: 14 residues. Germline V gene sequence: CDR1 LNHDA, CDR2 SQIVND (reference sequence). The CDR3 protein is CASSLQGGITEAFF. The DNA for the CDR3 is TGTGCCAGTAGCCTACAGGGGGGAATCACTGAAGCTTTCTTT.

V and J are TRBV18 and TRBJ2-7; 7 bases match TRBD1. Germline CDR1 and CDR2: KGHSH and LQKENI. The CDR3 contains 13 residues. V shed 6 bases, J shed 5 bases, and the junction held 7 bases outside the gene matches. The CDR3 reads CASSPRQGDEQYF. CDR3 nucleotide sequence: TGTGCCAGCTCGCCCCGACAGGGTGACGAGCAGTACTTC.

The rearrangement links TRBV7-9 to TRBJ2-7, with D unclear. The CDR3 contains 13 residues. Germline lookup yields CDR1 SEHNR and CDR2 FQNEAQ (reference sequence). Deletions cut 2 bases from V and 4 bases from J, with 9 bases between. Here the CDR3 DNA reads TGTGCCAGCAGCTTACCGGGTGCGTACGAGCAGTACTTC. Amino acid sequence: CASSLPGAYEQYF.

The J gene is TRBJ2-7, the V gene TRBV6-5, with D perhaps TRBD2 (5 bases). Germline CDR1 MNHEY, CDR2 SVGAGI. The CDR3 loop spans 15 amino acids. V lost 3 bases and J 0 bases, leaving 12 bases between the germline ends. The CDR3 loop reads CASSYSPGISYEQYF. The DNA of the CDR3 is TGTGCCAGCAGTTATAGCCCGGGAATCTCCTACGAGCAGTACTTC.

This clone showed up just once. The CDR3 loop reads CASLGLAGDTGELFF. The CDR3 coding sequence is TGTGCCAGCTTGGGACTAGCGGGGGACACCGGGGAGCTGTTTTTT. V gene TRBV27 combines with J gene TRBJ2-2; 14 bases are shared with TRBD2. The junction had 2 bases not matched to a gene; V was cut back by 8 bases and J by 3 bases. The V gene's germline CDR1 is MNHEY and CDR2 SMNVEV (reference sequence). CDR3 length: 15 residues.